Following are 24 T cell receptor beta chains from one sample sequenced in a study of shared clonotypes between healthy human individuals. Sequencing used immunoSEQ multiplex PCR; TCRdb keeps in-frame clones, though not all of them. The sample shows about 1.1 million clones, 60% to 85% of them seen only once. Source material: memory CD4+ T cells from PBMCs. Subset noted: CD45RA-negative fraction. The receptors come from a man aged 18 to 29 in good health. Some clones in this sample may be carry-over from other donors' samples.

This chain joins TRBV25-1 and TRBJ2-7; 10 bases are a match to TRBD1. J was trimmed by 5 bases and V by 5 bases; bases with no gene match: 6. CDR1 is MGHDK and CDR2 is SYGVNS in the germline V gene. The CDR3 consists of 14 residues. In DNA, the CDR3 is TGTGCCAGCAGTCCGGGACAGGGGATGAACGAGCAGTACTTC. Translation: CASSPGQGMNEQYF.

Notes on this clone: Additional DNA sequences in this sample encode the identical CDR3. The rearrangement uses TRBV7-2 and TRBJ2-5; the match to TRBD2 covers 7 bases. The germline CDR1 and CDR2 sequences are SGHTA and FQGNSA. The length of the CDR3 is 12 residues. The trim removed 4 bases at V and 9 bases at J, leaving 5 bases unmatched. The DNA for the CDR3 is TGTGCCAGCAGCTCGAATCGGGGGGCCCAGTACTTC. This gives the protein CASSSNRGAQYF.

The rearrangement uses TRBV11-2 and TRBJ1-2; possible D gene TRBD1, 5 bases. The CDR3 totals 17 residues. CDR1 is SGHAT and CDR2 is FQNNGV in the germline V gene. V was trimmed by 0 bases and J by 0 bases, leaving 14 bases between them. The CDR3 loop is CASSLDHGGTSNYGYTF. CDR3 coding DNA: TGTGCCAGCAGCTTAGATCATGGAGGGACTTCTAACTATGGCTACACCTTC.

This clone was recorded a few times. The chain couples TRBV6-5 to TRBJ1-1, with D possibly TRBD1 on 5 matching bases. The CDR3 is made up of 15 amino acids. Germline loops: CDR1 MNHEY, CDR2 SVGAGI. V shed 0 bases and J shed 6 bases, with 14 bases lying between them. CDR3 protein: CASSYSTGRVSEAFF. The CDR3 region has the DNA TGTGCCAGCAGTTACTCAACGGGGCGTGTCTCTGAAGCTTTCTTT.

The chain employs TRBV5-4 and TRBJ2-2; TRBD2 might be the D (6 bases). Germline-derived CDR1 and CDR2 are SGHNT and YYREEE (reference sequence). This CDR3 comprises 14 residues. With 3 bases removed from V and 7 bases from J, the gap between germline ends came to 13 bases. CDR3 amino acids: CASSYGGADGELFF. The CDR3 nucleotides are TGTGCCAGCAGCTACGGGGGAGCCGACGGGGAGCTGTTTTTT.

Details on this clone: Distinct nucleotide sequences in the sample also encode this CDR3. This chain uses TRBV5-4 with TRBJ2-2; a possible D gene is TRBD2 (5 bases). CDR1 and CDR2 from the germline V gene are SGHNT and YYREEE (reference sequence). The CDR3 contains 15 residues. Deletions cut 0 bases from V and 1 base from J, with 7 bases between. The CDR3 DNA sequence: TGTGCCAGCAGCTTGGGGCGGGTGAACACCGGGGAGCTGTTTTTT. It encodes CASSLGRVNTGELFF.

Concerning this clone: Other DNA sequences in this specimen translate into the identical CDR3. The rearrangement joins TRBV28 to TRBJ1-2, with D possibly being TRBD1 (5 bases). CDR1 is MDHEN and CDR2 is SYDVKM in the germline V gene. Trimming took off 2 bases at V and 1 base at J, with 8 bases between the two ends. This CDR3 has 14 amino acids. CDR3 protein: CASSLPGGNYGYTF. DNA for the CDR3: TGTGCCAGCAGTTTACCGGGGGGTAACTATGGCTACACCTTC.

The table lists this clone with a few counts. The V call is TRBV7-2, the J call TRBJ2-1; 14 bases align to TRBD2. V was pared by 5 bases and J by 9 bases, with 12 bases of the junction left unmatched. The CDR3 extends over 17 amino acids. Germline loops: CDR1 SGHTA, CDR2 FQGNSA. CDR3 amino acids: CASSVPVGTSGSTEQFF. CDR3 coding DNA: TGTGCCAGCAGCGTACCGGTTGGGACTAGCGGGAGTACTGAGCAGTTCTTC. The variable domain in full, with the rest retrieved from reference TRBV7-2 and TRBJ2-1, is GAGVSQSPSNKVTEKGKDVELRCDPISGHTALYWYRQSLGQGLEFLIYFQGNSAPDKSGLPSDRFSAERTGGSVSTLTIQRTQQEDSAVYLCASSVPVGTSGSTEQFFGPGTRLTVL.

In this sample, this clone turned up a few times. Here the CDR3 reads CASSVGQGAGYTF. The CDR3 coding sequence is TGTGCCAGCAGCGTAGGACAGGGGGCTGGCTACACCTTC. The chain is built from TRBV9 and TRBJ1-2; 10 bases are shared with TRBD1. This CDR3 is built from 13 residues. V gave up 0 bases and J gave up 7 bases; unmatched junction bases: 0. Germline loops: CDR1 SGDLS, CDR2 YYNGEE.

This clone was seen a few times. This same CDR3 is encoded by further DNA sequences in the sample. This chain links TRBV30 with TRBJ1-1; perhaps TRBD1 as D (5 bases). The V gene lost 0 bases and the J gene lost 1 base, with 6 bases spanning the gap. This CDR3 has 13 amino acids. The V gene's germline CDR1 is GTSNPN and CDR2 SVGIG (reference sequence). In DNA form, the CDR3 reads TGTGCCTGGAGTGTCAGGGCGAACACTGAAGCTTTCTTT. Residues: CAWSVRANTEAFF.

The gene calls are TRBV2 and TRBJ2-7; 9 bases fit TRBD2. Trimming took 5 bases from V and 7 from J; bases not matched to a gene: 9. The CDR3 runs 14 residues. CDR1 is SNHLY and CDR2 is FYNNEI in the germline V gene. The DNA of the CDR3 is TGTGCCAGCAGTCCGACTAGCGGTGGCCTGGAGCAGTACTTC. Protein: CASSPTSGGLEQYF.

The rearrangement joins TRBV5-5 to TRBJ1-2; 8 bases line up with TRBD1. The germline CDR1 and CDR2 sequences are SGHKS and YYEKEE (reference sequence). The J segment lost 8 bases and the V segment lost 5 bases, leaving 8 bases of the junction unmatched. The CDR3 has 13 amino acids. The CDR3 sequence is CASRIQGAGGYTF. The CDR3 nucleotides read TGTGCCAGCAGAATTCAGGGGGCTGGCGGCTACACCTTC.

The chain recombines TRBV19 with TRBJ1-3, with D hard to call. V was clipped by 4 bases and J by 2 bases, with 12 bases between them. CDR1 and CDR2 from the germline V gene are LNHDA and SQIVND (reference sequence). CDR3 length: 15 amino acids. CDR3 sequence reads: CASSTQANPGNTIYF. For the CDR3, the DNA is TGTGCCAGTAGTACCCAAGCCAACCCTGGAAACACCATATATTTT.

The chain couples TRBV7-2 to TRBJ2-5; D unclear. From germline, CDR1 is SGHTA and CDR2 FQGNSA. The CDR3 has 15 residues. The germline V and J ends were trimmed by 1 base and 2 bases, with 11 bases remaining between them. The CDR3 here is CASSLVWQPQETQYF. The CDR3 region has the DNA TGTGCCAGCAGCTTAGTGTGGCAGCCTCAAGAGACCCAGTACTTC.

The chain recombines TRBV29-1 with TRBJ1-1; D gene ambiguous. Germline loops: CDR1 SQVTM, CDR2 ANQGSEA. Trimming took 5 bases from V and 2 from J, leaving 15 bases between them. This CDR3 is built from 14 residues. The CDR3 is CSVTPTPQNTEAFF. DNA for the CDR3: TGCAGCGTTACCCCAACACCCCAAAACACTGAAGCTTTCTTT.

Here the CDR3 DNA reads TGTGCCAGCACCCCAAAACAGGTAAATGAGCAGTTCTTC. Translated, it gives CASTPKQVNEQFF. The chain is built from TRBV4-2 and TRBJ2-1; a weak D match, TRBD1 (5 bases). The germline V gene has CDR1 LGHNA and CDR2 YNFKEQ. The CDR3 consists of 13 residues. V was clipped by 7 bases and J by 7 bases, with 14 bases between them.

The J gene is TRBJ1-2, the V gene TRBV28; weak D call: TRBD1 (6 bases). Between the trimmed V and J ends, which lost 8 bases and 5 bases, there was a span of 15 bases. Germline V gene data show CDR1 as MDHEN and CDR2 as SYDVKM. This CDR3 contains 13 residues. The CDR3 DNA sequence: TGTGCCAGCGTTACCGGGACATTGTATGGCTACACCTTC. Translating it yields CASVTGTLYGYTF.

The CDR3 DNA reads as TGTGCCAGCAGCTCACTCGGGACAACGAACACTGAAGCTTTCTTT. This gives the protein CASSSLGTTNTEAFF. The genes are TRBV7-6 and TRBJ1-1; maybe TRBD1 (6 bases). The V end was cut by 4 bases, the J end by 1 base, with 13 bases between. CDR1 is SGHVS, CDR2 FNYEAQ, per germline. There are 15 residues in the CDR3.

The gene calls are TRBV5-5 and TRBJ1-5, with 8 bases lining up with TRBD1. Germline CDR1 and CDR2: SGHKS and YYEKEE (reference sequence). With 4 bases clipped from V and 4 bases from J, the junction kept 7 bases outside the gene matches. This CDR3 is 15 amino acids long. In DNA form, the CDR3 reads TGTGCCAGCAGCCCGGCAGGGGGCCTAAATCAGCCCCAGCATTTT. Translation gives CASSPAGGLNQPQHF.

This clone was seen a few times. V gene TRBV7-9 combines with J gene TRBJ1-1; 7 positions agree with TRBD1. The V segment lost 5 bases and the J segment 5 bases; nucleotides outside the gene matches: 8. The CDR3 covers 14 residues. Germline V gene lookup returns CDR1 SEHNR and CDR2 FQNEAQ (reference sequence). The CDR3 nucleotides read TGTGCCAGCAGCCCCAGCCCCAGGGGGACTGAAGCTTTCTTT. It translates to CASSPSPRGTEAFF.

The rearrangement links TRBV4-3 to TRBJ2-3; 12 positions agree with TRBD2. Germline V gene data show CDR1 as LGHNA and CDR2 as YSLEER. J was trimmed by 5 bases and V by 0 bases; bases with no gene match: 9. The CDR3 is 18 amino acids. CDR3 in amino acids: CASSQDPPSGRAKDTQYF. The CDR3 DNA sequence: TGCGCCAGCAGCCAAGATCCCCCTAGCGGGAGGGCCAAAGATACGCAGTATTTT.

This chain connects TRBV18 to TRBJ2-5, with 7 bases that match TRBD1. V lost 4 bases and J lost 2; bases outside the gene matches: 10. CDR3 length: 16 residues. CDR1 is KGHSH, CDR2 LQKENI, per germline. The CDR3 is CASSLGQVGAQETQYF. CDR3 DNA: TGTGCCAGCTCACTCGGACAGGTTGGGGCTCAAGAGACCCAGTACTTC.

The V gene is TRBV19, the J gene TRBJ2-7; D is unclear. This CDR3 has 16 amino acids. Germline assignment: CDR1 LNHDA and CDR2 SQIVND (reference sequence). Trimming removed 3 bases from V and 4 bases from J, with 19 bases in between. The CDR3 sequence is CASSMGLVAAGYEQYF. Written as DNA, the CDR3 is TGTGCCAGTAGTATGGGATTGGTGGCGGCTGGATACGAGCAGTACTTC.

The gene calls are TRBV6-6 and TRBJ2-7, with TRBD1 as a possible D gene (9 bases). The germline V gene has CDR1 MNHNY and CDR2 SVGAGI (reference sequence). V was pared by 7 bases and J by 4 bases, with 20 bases between. The CDR3 has 15 amino acids. CDR3 sequence reads: CASTRGGDRGYEQYF. CDR3 in DNA: TGTGCCAGCACCCGGGGGGGTGACAGGGGGTACGAGCAGTACTTC.